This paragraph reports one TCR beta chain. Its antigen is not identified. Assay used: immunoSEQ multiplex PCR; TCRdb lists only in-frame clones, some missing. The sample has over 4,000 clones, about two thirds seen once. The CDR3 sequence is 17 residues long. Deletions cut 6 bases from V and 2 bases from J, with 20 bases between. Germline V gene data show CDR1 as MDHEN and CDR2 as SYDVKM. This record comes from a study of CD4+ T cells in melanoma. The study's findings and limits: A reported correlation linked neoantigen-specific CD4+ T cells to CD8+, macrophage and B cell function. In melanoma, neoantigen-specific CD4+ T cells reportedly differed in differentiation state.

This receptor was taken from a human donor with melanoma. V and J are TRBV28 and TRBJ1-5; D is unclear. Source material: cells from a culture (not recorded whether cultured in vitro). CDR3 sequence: CASSIPPRELGNQPQHF. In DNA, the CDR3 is TGTGCCAGCAGCATCCCCCCGCGGGAATTGGGCAATCAGCCCCAGCATTTT.